The T cell receptor (beta chain) under discussion was sequenced for a study of OX40 agonist ivuxolimab in advanced cancers. Clones were sequenced by immunoSEQ multiplex PCR, and TCRdb holds only the in-frame ones, with some missing. The sample records over 85,000 clones, 85% to 95% being singletons. The germline V gene has CDR1 LGHNA and CDR2 YNFKEQ. The J segment lost 5 bases and the V segment lost 3 bases, leaving 8 bases of the junction unmatched. There are 15 residues in the CDR3. V usage is TRBV4-2 and J usage is TRBJ2-5, with TRBD1 matching 8 bases. The sequencing here drew on CD4+ or CD8+ T cells sorted from blood, taken in a trial of the OX40 agonist ivuxolimab. The receptor was isolated from an adult with an advanced solid tumor such as melanoma, head and neck, liver or kidney cancer. CDR3 DNA sequence: TGTGCCAGCAGCCAGATCGGACAGGGTCAGGAGACCCAGTACTTC. Its protein product is CASSQIGQGQETQYF.